These 3 T cell receptor beta chains originate from one sample sequenced in a study of identical twins (dated by TCRdb to 2016 to 2018). Library method: 5' RACE. Sequencing was performed on an Illumina HiSeq 2000. TCRdb took the public reads, trimmed them with fastp at Q25, ran MiXCR for clone calling and kept in-frame beta chains. Rows merge per CDR3 protein into single entries with the most common DNA and genes. This sample comprises 450,000 or so distinct CDR3 sequences, approximately 14% of them detected only once. The top ten constitute approximately 0.52% of the sample. Another study also made use of these data, one on yellow fever vaccine responses in identical twins.

Material for sequencing was CD4+ T cells sorted from blood. These receptors originate from a woman aged 18-29 years in good health.

This clonotype was seen only a few times. The CDR3 sequence: CASSVGTPNTGELFF. Here the CDR3 DNA reads TGTGCCAGCAGCGTCGGCACACCGAACACCGGGGAGCTGTTTTTT. V is TRBV25-1 and J is TRBJ2-2; D ambiguous. There are 15 residues in the CDR3. Germline V lookup: CDR1 MGHDK, CDR2 SYGVNS. The ends were cut back, 6 bases at V and 0 bases at J, with 11 bases in the middle.

This clonotype was detected a few times. The chain carries TRBV4-3 and TRBJ2-5; possible D gene TRBD1, 5 bases. V was shortened by 3 bases and J by 1 base, with 12 bases between the two germline ends. The CDR3 loop spans 15 amino acids. Germline V CDR1 and CDR2: LGHNA, YSLEER. CDR3 in DNA: TGCGCCAGCAGCCAGGGGCTGGATTTCCAAGAGACCCAGTACTTC. This codes for CASSQGLDFQETQYF.

The chain is built from TRBV6-5 and TRBJ2-7; D remains unclear. The CDR3 is made up of 14 amino acids. Germline assignment: CDR1 MNHEY and CDR2 SVGAGI. With 2 bases removed from V and 12 bases from J, the gap between germline ends came to 20 bases. DNA for the CDR3: TGTGCCAGCAGTTACACGATGACACAGTCCGGGTTGTACTTC. It encodes CASSYTMTQSGLYF.